This T cell receptor beta chain stems from a study of blood T cell repertoires in COVID-19. Trimming cost V 5 bases and J 1 base, with 14 bases left between them. The CDR3 extends over 15 amino acids. Germline V gene data show CDR1 as LNHDA and CDR2 as SQIVND (reference sequence). Assay: immunoSEQ multiplex PCR; the TCRdb copy retains only in-frame clones and omits some. The sample records nearly 250,000 clones, approximately 85% being singletons. The material sequenced was PBMCs or T cells enriched from blood (not recorded which). The J gene is TRBJ1-1, the V gene TRBV19, with D tentatively TRBD1 (6 bases). The clonotype comes from a woman in her 50s with acute COVID-19. CDR3 nucleotides: TGTGCCAGTAGTGTCACCGGGACACAGAACACTGAAGCTTTCTTT. The encoded protein is CASSVTGTQNTEAFF.